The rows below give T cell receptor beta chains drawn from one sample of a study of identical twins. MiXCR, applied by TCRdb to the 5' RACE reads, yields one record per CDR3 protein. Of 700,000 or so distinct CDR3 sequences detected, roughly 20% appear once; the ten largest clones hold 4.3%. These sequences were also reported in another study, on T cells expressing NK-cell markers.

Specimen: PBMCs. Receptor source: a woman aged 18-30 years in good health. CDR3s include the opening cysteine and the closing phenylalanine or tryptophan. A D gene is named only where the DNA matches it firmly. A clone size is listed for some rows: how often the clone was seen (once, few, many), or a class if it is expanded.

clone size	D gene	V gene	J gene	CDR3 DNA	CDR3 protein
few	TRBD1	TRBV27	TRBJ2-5	TGTGCCAGCAGTTGGGCTTTCGGGACAGGGGGCTTGGAGACCCAGTACTTC	CASSWAFGTGGLETQYF
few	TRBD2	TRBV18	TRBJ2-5	TGTGCCAGCTCACCACGAGTCAGCGGGAGCTCCCAAGAGACCCAGTACTTC	CASSPRVSGSSQETQYF
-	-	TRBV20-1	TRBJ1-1	TGCAGTGCTAGAGATTTCCGGCGGGACGACACTGAAGCTTTCTTT	CSARDFRRDDTEAFF
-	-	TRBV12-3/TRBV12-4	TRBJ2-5	TGTGCCAGCAGTCCTCAAAGTCAAGAGACCCAGTACTTC	CASSPQSQETQYF
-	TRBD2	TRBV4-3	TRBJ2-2	TGCGCCAGCAGCCACCTCGGGGGCAGCGGGAGAAGGAACGGGGAGCTGTTTTTT	CASSHLGGSGRRNGELFF
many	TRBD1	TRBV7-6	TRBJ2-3	TGTGCCAGCAGCCAACAGGGGGCTAACACAGATACGCAGTATTTT	CASSQQGANTDTQYF
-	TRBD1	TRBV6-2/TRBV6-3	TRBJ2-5	TGTGCCAGCAGTTGGAAGGGGGCTGACGAGACCCAGTACTTC	CASSWKGADETQYF
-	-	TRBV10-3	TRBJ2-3	TGTGCCATCAAGAGCAGTGGTAACGGGGATACGCAGTATTTT	CAIKSSGNGDTQYF
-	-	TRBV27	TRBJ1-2	TGTGCCAGCAGTTCGGGACCGGGAGGCTACACCTTC	CASSSGPGGYTF
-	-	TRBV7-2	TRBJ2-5	TGTGCCAGCAGCTTAGGGAATAGACAAGAGACCCAGTACTTC	CASSLGNRQETQYF
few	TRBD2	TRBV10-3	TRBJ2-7	TGTGCCATCAGGGGGTACGGGACTAGCAATGGGGACGAGCAGTACTTC	CAIRGYGTSNGDEQYF
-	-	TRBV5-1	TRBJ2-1	TGCGCCAGCAGCCCAGACGGCTACTCATACAATGAGCAGTTCTTC	CASSPDGYSYNEQFF
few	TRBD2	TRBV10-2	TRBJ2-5	TGCGCCAGCACCGGACTAGTAGGCTTGAAGACCCAGTACTTC	CASTGLVGLKTQYF
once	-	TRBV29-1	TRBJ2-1	TGCAGCGTTGAACTTCTGGACTCCGCGTTCTTC	CSVELLDSAFF
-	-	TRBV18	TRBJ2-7	TGTGCCAGCTCACCACTGGCTGGGAACGAGCAGTACTTC	CASSPLAGNEQYF
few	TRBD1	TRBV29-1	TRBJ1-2	TGCAGCGTGACAGGGGCCCACTATGGCTACACCTTC	CSVTGAHYGYTF
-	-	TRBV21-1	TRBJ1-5	TGTGCCAGCAGCAAAGACAGATCATATAGCAATCAGCCCCAGCATTTT	CASSKDRSYSNQPQHF
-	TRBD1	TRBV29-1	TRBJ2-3	TGCAGCGTTGAAAAGGGACAGGTCACAGATACGCAGTATTTT	CSVEKGQVTDTQYF
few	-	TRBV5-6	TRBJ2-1	TGTGCCAGCAGCTCCCTCGAAGGGGAGCAGTTCTTC	CASSSLEGEQFF
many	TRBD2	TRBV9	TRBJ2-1	TGTGCCAGCAGCGTAGGACTAGCGGGAGACAATGAGCAGTTCTTC	CASSVGLAGDNEQFF
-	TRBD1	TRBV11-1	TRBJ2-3	TGTGCCAGCAGCCGCGTACACGGGACAGGGAATTGGGCAGATACGCAGTATTTT	CASSRVHGTGNWADTQYF
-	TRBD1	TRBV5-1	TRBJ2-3	TGCGCCAGCAGCCCCGGGACAGGGTCGACAGATACGCAGTATTTT	CASSPGTGSTDTQYF
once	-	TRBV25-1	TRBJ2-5	TGTGCCAGCAGTGAGGAATGGGAGACCCAGTACTTC	CASSEEWETQYF
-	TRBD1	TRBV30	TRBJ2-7	TGTGCCTCCCTGTCGACAGGGTGGGAGCAGTACTTC	CASLSTGWEQYF
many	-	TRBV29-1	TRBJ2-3	TGCAGCGTCTTAACACGGGCCTCCACAGATACGCAGTATTTT	CSVLTRASTDTQYF
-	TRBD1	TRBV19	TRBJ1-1	TGTGCCAGTACCCCTACAGGGGCACAGTGGTTCACTGAAGCTTTCTTT	CASTPTGAQWFTEAFF
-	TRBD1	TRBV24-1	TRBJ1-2	TGTGCCACCAGTGGGGCTGGGACAGGGGGCCCGAACTATGGCTACACCTTC	CATSGAGTGGPNYGYTF
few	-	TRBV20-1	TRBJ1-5	TGCAGTGCTAACCCGGGCCCAATCGGCAATCAGCCCCAGCATTTT	CSANPGPIGNQPQHF
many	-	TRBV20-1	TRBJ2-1	TGCAGTGCTAGAAGGCGACTCAATGAGCAGTTCTTC	CSARRRLNEQFF
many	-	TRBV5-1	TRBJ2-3	TGCGCCAGCAGCTTGCGTCGGGCAGATACGCAGTATTTT	CASSLRRADTQYF
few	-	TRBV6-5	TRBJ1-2	TGTGCCAGCAGTTACAACACTAAGGCGGGCTACACCTTC	CASSYNTKAGYTF
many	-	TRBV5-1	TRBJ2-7	TGCGCCAGCAGCTTGGAGTCAGCCTTCTACGAGCAGTACTTC	CASSLESAFYEQYF
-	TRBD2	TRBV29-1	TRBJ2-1	TGCAGCGTTGAGTATAGCGGGCTTTCCTACAATGAGCAGTTCTTC	CSVEYSGLSYNEQFF
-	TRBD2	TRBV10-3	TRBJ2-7	TGTGCCTCGATCGGGGCGGGAGGGTCCTACGAGCAGTACTTC	CASIGAGGSYEQYF
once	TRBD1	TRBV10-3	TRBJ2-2	TGTGCCATCAGCGGGGACAGCCCGAACACCGGGGAGCTGTTTTTT	CAISGDSPNTGELFF
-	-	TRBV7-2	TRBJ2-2	TGTGCCAGCAGCCCCGACTCCACCGGGGAGCTGTTTTTT	CASSPDSTGELFF
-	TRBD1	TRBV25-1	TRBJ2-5	TGTGCCAGCAGTGCGACGGACAGGGGAGAGACCCAGTACTTC	CASSATDRGETQYF
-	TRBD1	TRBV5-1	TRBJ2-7	TGCGCCAGCAGCTTGTCACAGGGGCCCTACGAGCAGTACTTC	CASSLSQGPYEQYF
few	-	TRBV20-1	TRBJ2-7	TGCAGTGCTAGATGGGGTCAGAGGGACGAGCAGTACTTC	CSARWGQRDEQYF
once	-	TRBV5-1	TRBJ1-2	TGCGCCAGCCGCTTGTCGGGCGGACGATCTAACTATGGCTACACCTTC	CASRLSGGRSNYGYTF
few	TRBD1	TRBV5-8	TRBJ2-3	TGTGCCAGCAGCTTGCGACAGGGTGTAACAGATACGCAGTATTTT	CASSLRQGVTDTQYF
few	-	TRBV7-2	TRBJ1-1	TGTGCCAGCAGCTTAAGGTACGGTGGAGCTTTCTTT	CASSLRYGGAFF
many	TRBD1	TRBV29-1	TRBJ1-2	TGCAGCGTGGACGACAGGGGGCTAGGAGACTATGGCTACACCTTC	CSVDDRGLGDYGYTF
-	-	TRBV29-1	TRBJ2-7	TGCAGCGTGACTGTACAATCCTACGAGCAGTACTTC	CSVTVQSYEQYF
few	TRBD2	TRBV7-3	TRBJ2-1	TGTGCCAGCAGCTTATACCCCATTAGCGGGGGATCCTACAATGAGCAGTTCTTC	CASSLYPISGGSYNEQFF
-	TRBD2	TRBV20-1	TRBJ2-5	TGCAGTGCTAGAAAGGCGGGAGTACAGGAGACCCAGTACTTC	CSARKAGVQETQYF
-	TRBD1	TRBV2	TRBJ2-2	TGTGCCAGCGAGACAGGGATCATCGGGGAGCTGTTTTTT	CASETGIIGELFF
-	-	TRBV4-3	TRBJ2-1	TGCGCCAGCAGCCTTCGGATGGCAGGGTACAATGAGCAGTTCTTC	CASSLRMAGYNEQFF
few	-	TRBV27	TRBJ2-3	TGTGCCAGCAATAAACAGTGGGCTGGAGACACAGATACGCAGTATTTT	CASNKQWAGDTDTQYF
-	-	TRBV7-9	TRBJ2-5	TGTGCCAGCAGCCCCGAGGGGTACCAAGAGACCCAGTACTTC	CASSPEGYQETQYF
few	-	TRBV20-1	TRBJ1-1	TGCAGTGCTAGTTCGCAGAACACTGAAGCTTTCTTT	CSASSQNTEAFF
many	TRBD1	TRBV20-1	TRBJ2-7	TGCAGTGCTAGTCGGGGGACAGGGGATCACGAGCAGTACTTC	CSASRGTGDHEQYF
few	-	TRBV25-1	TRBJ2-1	TGTGCCAGCAAGGACAATGAGCAGTTCTTC	CASKDNEQFF
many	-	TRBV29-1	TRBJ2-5	TGCAGCGGGGGCTGGTGGGAAGAGACCCAGTACTTC	CSGGWWEETQYF
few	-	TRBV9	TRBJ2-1	TGTGCCAGCAGCGTAGGCAGAGTCTCCCCCCCAGGGCTCTTC	CASSVGRVSPPGLF
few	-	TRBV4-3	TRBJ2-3	TGCGCCAGCAGCCCGCGTGGGACTAGCACAGATACGCAGTATTTT	CASSPRGTSTDTQYF
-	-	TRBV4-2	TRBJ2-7	TGTGCCAGCAGCCCCAGGGTCTTCTACGAGCAGTACTTC	CASSPRVFYEQYF
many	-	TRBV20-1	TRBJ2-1	TGCAGTGCGCCACTGGTTAGCTCCTACAATGAGCAGTTCTTC	CSAPLVSSYNEQFF
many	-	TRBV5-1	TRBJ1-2	TGCGCCAGCAGCGAGGCTTTTAGCTATGGCTACACCTTC	CASSEAFSYGYTF